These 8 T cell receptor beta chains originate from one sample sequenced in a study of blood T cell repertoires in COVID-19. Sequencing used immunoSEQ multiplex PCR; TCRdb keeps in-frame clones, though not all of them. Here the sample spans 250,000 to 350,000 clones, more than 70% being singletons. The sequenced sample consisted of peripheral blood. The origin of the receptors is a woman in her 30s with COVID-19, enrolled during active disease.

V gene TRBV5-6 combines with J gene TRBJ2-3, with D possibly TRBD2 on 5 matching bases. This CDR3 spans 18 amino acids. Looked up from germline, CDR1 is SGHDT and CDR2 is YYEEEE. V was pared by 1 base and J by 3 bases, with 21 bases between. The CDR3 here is CASSLPAEFGVITDTQYF. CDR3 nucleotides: TGTGCCAGCAGCTTGCCCGCGGAGTTCGGGGTGATTACAGATACGCAGTATTTT.

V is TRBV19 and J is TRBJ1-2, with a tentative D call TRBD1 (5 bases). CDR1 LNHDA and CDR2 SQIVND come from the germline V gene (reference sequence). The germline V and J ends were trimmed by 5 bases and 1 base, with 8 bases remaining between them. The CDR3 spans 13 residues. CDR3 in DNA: TGTGCCAGTAGTTCGACAGTTAACTATGGCTACACCTTC. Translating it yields CASSSTVNYGYTF.

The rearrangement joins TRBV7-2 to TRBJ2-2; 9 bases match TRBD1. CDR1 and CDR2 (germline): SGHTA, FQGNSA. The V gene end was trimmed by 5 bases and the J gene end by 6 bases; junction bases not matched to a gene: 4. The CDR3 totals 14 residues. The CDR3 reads CASSRDRVSGELFF. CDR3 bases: TGTGCCAGCAGCCGGGACAGGGTGTCCGGGGAGCTGTTTTTT.

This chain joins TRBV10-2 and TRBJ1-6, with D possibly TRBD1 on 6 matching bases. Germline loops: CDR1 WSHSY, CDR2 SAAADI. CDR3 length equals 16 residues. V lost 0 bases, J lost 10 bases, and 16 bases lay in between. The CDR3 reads CASSESQGNYNSPLHF. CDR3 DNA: TGCGCCAGCAGTGAGTCGCAGGGGAACTACAACTCACCCCTCCACTTT.

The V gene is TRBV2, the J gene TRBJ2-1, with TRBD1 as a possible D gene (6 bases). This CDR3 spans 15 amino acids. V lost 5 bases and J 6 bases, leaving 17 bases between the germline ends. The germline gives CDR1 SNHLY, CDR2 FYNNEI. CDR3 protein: CASSYKGTGINEQFF. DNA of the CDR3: TGTGCCAGCAGTTATAAGGGAACAGGGATCAATGAGCAGTTCTTC.

The CDR3 DNA reads as TGTGCCAGCAGCCCAGGGACTAGCTATGAGCAGTTCTTC. Translating gives CASSPGTSYEQFF. The chain carries TRBV7-9 and TRBJ2-1, with 9 nucleotides matching TRBD2. V gave up 5 bases and J gave up 8 bases; unmatched junction bases: 4. Germline V gives CDR1 SEHNR, CDR2 FQNEAQ (reference sequence). The CDR3 is 13 residues long.

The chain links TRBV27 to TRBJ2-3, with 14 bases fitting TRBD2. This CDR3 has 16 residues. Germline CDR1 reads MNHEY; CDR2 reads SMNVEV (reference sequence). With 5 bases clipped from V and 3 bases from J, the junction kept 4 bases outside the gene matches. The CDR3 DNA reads TGTGCCAGCAGTACTCGGACTAGCGGGAGGACAGATACGCAGTATTTT. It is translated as CASSTRTSGRTDTQYF.

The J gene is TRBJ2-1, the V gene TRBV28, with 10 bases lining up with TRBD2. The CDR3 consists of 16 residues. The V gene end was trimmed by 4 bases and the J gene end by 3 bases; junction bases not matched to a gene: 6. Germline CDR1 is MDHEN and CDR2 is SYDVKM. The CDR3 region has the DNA TGTGCCAGCAGTTCGTTAGCGGGGGGTCTCTACAATGAGCAGTTCTTC. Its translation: CASSSLAGGLYNEQFF.